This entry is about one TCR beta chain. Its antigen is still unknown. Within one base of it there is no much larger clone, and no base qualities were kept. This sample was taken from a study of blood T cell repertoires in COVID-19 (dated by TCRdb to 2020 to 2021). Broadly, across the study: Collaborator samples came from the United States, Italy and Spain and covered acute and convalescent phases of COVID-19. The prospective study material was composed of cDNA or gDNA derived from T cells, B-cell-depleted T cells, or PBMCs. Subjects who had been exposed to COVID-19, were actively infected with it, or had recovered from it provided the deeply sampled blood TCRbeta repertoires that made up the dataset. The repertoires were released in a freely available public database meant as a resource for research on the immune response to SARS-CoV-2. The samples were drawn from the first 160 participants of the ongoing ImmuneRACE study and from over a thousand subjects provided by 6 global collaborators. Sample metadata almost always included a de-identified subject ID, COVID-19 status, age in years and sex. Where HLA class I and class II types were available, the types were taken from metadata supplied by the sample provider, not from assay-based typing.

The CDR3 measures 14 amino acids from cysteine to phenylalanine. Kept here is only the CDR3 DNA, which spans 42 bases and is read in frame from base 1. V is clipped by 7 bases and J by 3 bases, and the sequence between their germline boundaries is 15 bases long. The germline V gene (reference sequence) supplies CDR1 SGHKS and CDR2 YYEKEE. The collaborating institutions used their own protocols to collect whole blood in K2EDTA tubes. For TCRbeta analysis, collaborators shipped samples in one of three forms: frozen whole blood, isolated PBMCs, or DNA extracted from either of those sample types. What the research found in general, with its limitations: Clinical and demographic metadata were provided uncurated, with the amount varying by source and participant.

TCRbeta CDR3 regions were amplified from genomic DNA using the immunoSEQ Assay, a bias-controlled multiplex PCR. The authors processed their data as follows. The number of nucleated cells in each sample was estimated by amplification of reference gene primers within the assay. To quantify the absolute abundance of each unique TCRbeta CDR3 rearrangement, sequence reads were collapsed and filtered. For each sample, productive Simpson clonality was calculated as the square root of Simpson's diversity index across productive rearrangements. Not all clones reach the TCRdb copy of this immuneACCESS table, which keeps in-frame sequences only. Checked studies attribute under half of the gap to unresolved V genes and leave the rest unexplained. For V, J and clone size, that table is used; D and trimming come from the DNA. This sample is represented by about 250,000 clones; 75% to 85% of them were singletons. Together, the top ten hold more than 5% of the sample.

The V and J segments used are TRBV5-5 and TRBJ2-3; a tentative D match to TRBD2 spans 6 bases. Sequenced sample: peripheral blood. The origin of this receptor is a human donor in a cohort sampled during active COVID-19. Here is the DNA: TGTGCCAGCCAAAGTGGGGGAGGAACAGATACGCAGTATTTT. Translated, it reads CASQSGGGTDTQYF.